A single sample gave rise to the 3 T cell receptor beta chains below, sequenced in a study of T-cell reconstitution after alpha-beta-depleted transplantation in children. A library of TCRbeta sequences, prepared with unique molecular identifiers, was generated. One entry per CDR3 protein results from TCRdb running MiXCR on the PCR reads. The data contain 600,000 to 700,000 distinct CDR3 sequences, approximately 14% of them singletons. The sample in question was PBMCs, obtained before TCRalphabeta/CD19-depleted stem cell transplant. Receptors originate from a girl between 2 and 10 years old with congenital amegakaryocytic thrombocytopenia, due to receive a stem cell transplant.

This clonotype was seen many times. The genes are TRBV20-1 and TRBJ2-3; 8 bases line up with TRBD2. The CDR3 extends over 14 amino acids. V was pared by 4 bases and J by 4 bases, with 7 bases of the junction left unmatched. Per the germline V gene, CDR1 is DFQATT and CDR2 is SNEGSKA (reference sequence). The CDR3 coding sequence is TGCAGTGCTATCGAGAGCGGGAGTGCAGATACGCAGTATTTT. Its translation: CSAIESGSADTQYF.

This chain uses TRBV6-1 with TRBJ2-2; D possibly corresponds to TRBD1 (6 bases). The CDR3 loop spans 14 amino acids. CDR1 is MNHNS, CDR2 SASEGT, per germline. Trimming left V 4 bases short and J 7 bases short, with 13 bases between. CDR3 loop: CASSGYRVHGELFF. The CDR3 region has the DNA TGTGCCAGCAGTGGTTACAGGGTCCACGGGGAGCTGTTTTTT.

A few counts support this clonotype. This chain connects TRBV7-9 to TRBJ2-7, with no clear D. The CDR3 consists of 15 residues. With 1 base removed from V and 1 base from J, the gap between germline ends came to 11 bases. Germline CDR1 is SEHNR and CDR2 is FQNEAQ (reference sequence). This CDR3 reads CASSLVLGRSYEQYF. The DNA of the CDR3 is TGTGCCAGCAGCTTAGTTTTAGGCAGATCCTACGAGCAGTACTTC.